This T cell receptor (beta chain) was found in a study of T-cell memory formation after mild COVID-19. Study outcomes and limitations: Confirmation of SARS-CoV-2 specificity was lacking for second-wave clones peaking day 37.

About this clonotype itself: What it binds is unknown.

Germline V gene lookup returns CDR1 MNHNS and CDR2 SASEGT. CDR3 length: 15 residues. Trimming took 4 bases from V and 8 from J, leaving 18 bases between them. TCRdb recomputed calls from the 5' RACE reads with MiXCR, one row per CDR3 protein. Of a few hundred thousand distinct CDR3 sequences listed, roughly a fifth are singletons. Sequencing was carried out using PBMCs or a T cell subset sorted from them (not recorded which). V is TRBV6-1 and J is TRBJ2-4; D possibly corresponds to TRBD1 (9 bases). The receptor's source is a man in his late teens or twenties who had mild COVID-19 (a few samples of this study predate the infection). Cell type and time point are not known. The CDR3 sequence: CASSVHRGREDIQYF. CDR3 bases: TGTGCCAGCAGTGTTCACAGGGGGCGGGAGGACATTCAGTACTTC.